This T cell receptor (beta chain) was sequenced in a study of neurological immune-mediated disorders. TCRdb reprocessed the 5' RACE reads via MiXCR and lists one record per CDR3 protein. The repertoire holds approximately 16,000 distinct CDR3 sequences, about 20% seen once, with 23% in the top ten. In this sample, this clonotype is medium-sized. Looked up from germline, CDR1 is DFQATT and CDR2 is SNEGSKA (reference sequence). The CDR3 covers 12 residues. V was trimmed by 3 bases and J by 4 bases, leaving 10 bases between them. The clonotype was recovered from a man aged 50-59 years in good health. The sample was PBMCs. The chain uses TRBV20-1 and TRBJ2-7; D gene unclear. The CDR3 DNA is TGCAGTGCTAGCGTCCACGGATACGAGCAGTACTTC. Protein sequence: CSASVHGYEQYF.